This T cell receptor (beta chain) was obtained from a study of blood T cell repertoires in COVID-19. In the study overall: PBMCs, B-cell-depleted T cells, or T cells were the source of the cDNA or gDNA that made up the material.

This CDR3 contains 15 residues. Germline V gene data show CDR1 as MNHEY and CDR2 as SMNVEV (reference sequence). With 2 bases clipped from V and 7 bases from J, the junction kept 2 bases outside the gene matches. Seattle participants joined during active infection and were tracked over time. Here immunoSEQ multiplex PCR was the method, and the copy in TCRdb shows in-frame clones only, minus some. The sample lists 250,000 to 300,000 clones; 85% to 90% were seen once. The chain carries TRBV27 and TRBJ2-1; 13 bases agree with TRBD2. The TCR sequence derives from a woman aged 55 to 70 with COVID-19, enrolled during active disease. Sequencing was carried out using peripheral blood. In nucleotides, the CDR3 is TGTGCCAGCAGTTTAGGGACTAGCGGGGTAAATGAGCAGTTCTTC. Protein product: CASSLGTSGVNEQFF.